This TCR beta chain is from a study of blood T cell repertoires in COVID-19. Looking at the study overall: Acute and convalescent COVID-19 specimens originated in the United States, Italy and Spain. PBMCs, B-cell-depleted T cells, or T cells provided the cDNA or gDNA that made up the material.

There are a few counts of this clone. Methods used by the authors: By means of reference gene primer amplification, nucleated cell counts were estimated. TCRdb keeps only in-frame clones here, not all; method: immunoSEQ multiplex PCR. That table is the source of V, J and clone size, and D and trimming were worked out from the DNA. The sample holds about 150,000 clones, 75% to 90% seen once. Germline CDR1 and CDR2: LNHDA and SQIVND (reference sequence). This CDR3 is built from 14 residues. J lost 0 bases, V lost 5 bases, and 2 bases had no gene match. The specimen sequenced was peripheral blood. This sequence originates from a man at least 80 years old with acute or convalescent COVID-19. The V and J genes are TRBV19 and TRBJ2-3; TRBD2 aligns across 7 bases. The CDR3 nucleotides read TGTGCCAGTAGTGAACTAGCGAGCACAGATACGCAGTATTTT. It translates to CASSELASTDTQYF. Combining the CDR3 with reference TRBV19 and TRBJ2-3 gives the whole variable domain DGGITQSPKYLFRKEGQNVTLSCEQNLNHDAMYWYRQDPGQGLRLIYYSQIVNDFQKGDIAEGYSVSREKKESFPLTVTSAQKNPTAFYLCASSELASTDTQYFGPGTRLTVL.